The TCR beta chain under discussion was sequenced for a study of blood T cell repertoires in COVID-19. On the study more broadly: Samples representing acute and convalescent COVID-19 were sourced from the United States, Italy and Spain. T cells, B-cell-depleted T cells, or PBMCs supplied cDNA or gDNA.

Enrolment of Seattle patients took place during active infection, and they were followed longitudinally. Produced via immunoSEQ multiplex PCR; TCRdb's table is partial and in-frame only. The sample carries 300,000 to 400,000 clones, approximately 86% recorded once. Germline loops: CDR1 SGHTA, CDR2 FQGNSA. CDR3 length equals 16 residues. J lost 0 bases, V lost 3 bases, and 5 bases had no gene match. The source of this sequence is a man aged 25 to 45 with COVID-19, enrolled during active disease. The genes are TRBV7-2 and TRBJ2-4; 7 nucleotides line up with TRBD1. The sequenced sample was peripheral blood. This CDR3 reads CASSFLGQPAKNIQYF. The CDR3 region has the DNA TGTGCCAGCAGCTTTTTGGGACAGCCAGCCAAAAACATTCAGTACTTC.